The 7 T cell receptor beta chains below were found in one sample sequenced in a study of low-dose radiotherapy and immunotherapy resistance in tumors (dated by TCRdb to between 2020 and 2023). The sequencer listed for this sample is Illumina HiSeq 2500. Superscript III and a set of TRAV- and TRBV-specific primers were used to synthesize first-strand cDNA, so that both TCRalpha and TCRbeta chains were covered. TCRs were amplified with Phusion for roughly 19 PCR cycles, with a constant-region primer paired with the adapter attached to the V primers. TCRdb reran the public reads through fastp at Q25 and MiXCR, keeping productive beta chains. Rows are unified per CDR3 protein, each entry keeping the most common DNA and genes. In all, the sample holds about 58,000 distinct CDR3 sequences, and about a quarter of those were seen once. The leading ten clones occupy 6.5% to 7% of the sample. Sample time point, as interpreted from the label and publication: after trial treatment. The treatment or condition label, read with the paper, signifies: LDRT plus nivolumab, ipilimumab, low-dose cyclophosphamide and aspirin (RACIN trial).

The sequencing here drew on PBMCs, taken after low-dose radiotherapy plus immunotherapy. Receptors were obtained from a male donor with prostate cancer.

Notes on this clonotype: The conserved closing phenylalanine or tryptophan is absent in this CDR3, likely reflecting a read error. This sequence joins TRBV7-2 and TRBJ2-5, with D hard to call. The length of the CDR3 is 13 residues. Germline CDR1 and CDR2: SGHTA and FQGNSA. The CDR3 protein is CASSLVRQETQYL. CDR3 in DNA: TGTGCAAGCAGCTTAGTAAGACAAGAGACCCAGTACCTC.

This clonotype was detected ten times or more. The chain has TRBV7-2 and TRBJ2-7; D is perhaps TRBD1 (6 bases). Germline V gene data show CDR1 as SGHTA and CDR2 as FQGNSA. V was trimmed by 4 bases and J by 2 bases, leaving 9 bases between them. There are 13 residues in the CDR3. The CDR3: CASSSGQPYEQYF. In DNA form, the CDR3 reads TGTGCCAGCAGCTCAGGACAGCCCTACGAGCAGTACTTC.

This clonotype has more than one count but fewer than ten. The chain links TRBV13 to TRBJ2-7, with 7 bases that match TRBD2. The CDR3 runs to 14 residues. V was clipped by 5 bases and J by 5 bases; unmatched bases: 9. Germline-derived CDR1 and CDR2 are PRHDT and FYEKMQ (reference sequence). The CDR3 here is CASSRSGVGDEQYF. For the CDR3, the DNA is TGTGCCAGCAGCAGGAGCGGGGTAGGCGACGAGCAGTACTTC. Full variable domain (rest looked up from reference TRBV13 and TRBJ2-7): AAGVIQSPRHLIKEKRETATLKCYPIPRHDTVYWYQQGPGQDPQFLISFYEKMQSDKGSIPDRFSAQQFSDYHSELNMSSLELGDSALYFCASSRSGVGDEQYFGPGTRLTVT.

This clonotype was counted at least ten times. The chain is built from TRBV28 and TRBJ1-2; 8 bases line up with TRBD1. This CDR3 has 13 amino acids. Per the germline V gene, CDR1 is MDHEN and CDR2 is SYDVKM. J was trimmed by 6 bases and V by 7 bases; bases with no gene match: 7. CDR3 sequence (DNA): TGTGCCAGCACCTCAGGGGGCGCGGATGGCTACACCTTC. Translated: CASTSGGADGYTF.

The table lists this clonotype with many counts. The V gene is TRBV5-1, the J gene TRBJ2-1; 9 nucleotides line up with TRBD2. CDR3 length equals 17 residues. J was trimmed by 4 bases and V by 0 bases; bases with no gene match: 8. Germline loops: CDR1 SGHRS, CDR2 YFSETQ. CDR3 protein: CASSLELSTSGYNEQFF. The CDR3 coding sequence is TGCGCCAGCAGCTTGGAACTTTCGACTAGCGGATACAATGAGCAGTTCTTC.

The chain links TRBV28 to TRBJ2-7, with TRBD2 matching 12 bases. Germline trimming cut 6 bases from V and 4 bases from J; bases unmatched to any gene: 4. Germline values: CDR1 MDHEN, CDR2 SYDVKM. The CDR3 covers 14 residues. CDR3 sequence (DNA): TGTGCCAGCAGACTGACTAGCGGGAGTTACGAGCAGTACTTC. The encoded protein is CASRLTSGSYEQYF.

CDR3 nucleotides: TGTGCCAGCTCACTTGGGACTTCGAATGAGCAGTTCTTC. As protein: CASSLGTSNEQFF. This chain links TRBV18 with TRBJ2-1; possibly TRBD2 for D (6 bases). The ends were cut back, 4 bases at V and 7 bases at J, with 11 bases in the middle. The germline V gene encodes CDR1 KGHSH and CDR2 LQKENI. The CDR3 length is 13 residues.